A single sample gave rise to the 14 T cell receptor beta chains below, sequenced in a study of cytomegalovirus exposure and HLA in healthy donors. Sequenced by immunoSEQ multiplex PCR; TCRdb stores in-frame clones only, minus some. The profile shows about 360,000 clones, just over 85% of them singletons. The sequenced sample consisted of PBMCs. The origin of the receptors is a young woman in good health and CMV-seronegative.

The gene calls are TRBV7-2 and TRBJ2-7; TRBD2 is a possible D gene (5 bases). The CDR3 spans 15 residues. Trimming removed 1 base from V and 2 bases from J, with 12 bases in between. Germline V CDR1 and CDR2: SGHTA, FQGNSA. The CDR3 is CASSLGVGVTYEQYF. CDR3 DNA: TGTGCCAGCAGCTTAGGGGTGGGAGTTACCTACGAGCAGTACTTC.

The chain carries TRBV9 and TRBJ1-1, with 7 bases fitting TRBD1. CDR1 and CDR2 (germline): SGDLS, YYNGEE. Trimming removed 7 bases from V and 1 base from J; junction bases left unmatched: 4. The CDR3 extends over 13 amino acids. The chain's CDR3 is CASRRTGNTEAFF. The CDR3 coding sequence is TGTGCCAGCCGACGGACAGGGAACACTGAAGCTTTCTTT.

The J gene is TRBJ2-3, the V gene TRBV5-1; TRBD2 is a possible D gene (5 bases). This CDR3 is 14 amino acids long. Germline V gene data show CDR1 as SGHRS and CDR2 as YFSETQ. The V gene lost 5 bases and the J gene lost 4 bases, with 14 bases spanning the gap. Here the CDR3 DNA reads TGCGCCAGCAGATCCGGACTGGCCTCAGATACGCAGTATTTT. Its protein is CASRSGLASDTQYF.

This chain joins TRBV4-2 and TRBJ2-1, with 8 positions matching TRBD2. V was clipped by 1 base and J by 5 bases; unmatched bases: 4. Germline V gene data show CDR1 as LGHNA and CDR2 as YNFKEQ. The length of the CDR3 is 15 residues. In DNA, the CDR3 is TGTGCCAGCAGCCAAGGCGGGGGGACGCACAATGAGCAGTTCTTC. It yields the protein CASSQGGGTHNEQFF.

CDR3: CASSSPGTGGYEQYF. CDR3 nucleotide sequence: TGTGCCAGCAGCTCACCCGGGACAGGGGGGTACGAGCAGTACTTC. This chain links TRBV5-6 with TRBJ2-7; 11 nucleotides agree with TRBD1. The V segment lost 3 bases and the J segment 4 bases; nucleotides outside the gene matches: 6. The CDR3 is 15 residues long. From germline, CDR1 is SGHDT and CDR2 YYEEEE.

The chain employs TRBV5-1 and TRBJ2-3; the D gene is possibly TRBD2 (6 bases). CDR3 size: 15 residues. V was shortened by 2 bases and J by 3 bases, with 13 bases between the two germline ends. Per germline, CDR1 SGHRS and CDR2 YFSETQ. Written as DNA, the CDR3 is TGCGCCAGCAGCTTTGCGGGACGGGCGACAGATACGCAGTATTTT. It translates to CASSFAGRATDTQYF.

CDR3 sequence: CASSQWLSGRNEQYF. For the CDR3, the DNA is TGTGCCAGCAGCCAATGGCTCAGCGGGAGGAACGAGCAGTACTTC. The chain combines TRBV14 with TRBJ2-7, with 9 bases aligning to TRBD2. Germline V gene lookup returns CDR1 SGHDN and CDR2 FVKESK. The CDR3 runs 15 residues. J was trimmed by 5 bases and V by 2 bases; bases with no gene match: 7.

This chain uses TRBV7-2 with TRBJ2-5, with D maybe TRBD2 (6 bases). Germline CDR1 is SGHTA and CDR2 is FQGNSA. The CDR3 has 14 amino acids. Deletions cut 0 bases from V and 4 bases from J, with 9 bases between. The CDR3 sequence is CASSLAGGGETQYF. The CDR3 DNA is TGTGCCAGCAGCTTAGCGGGAGGAGGAGAGACCCAGTACTTC.

The rearrangement links TRBV30 to TRBJ2-2; D is uncertain. Germline values: CDR1 GTSNPN, CDR2 SVGIG (reference sequence). The CDR3 extends over 15 amino acids. Trimming removed 0 bases from V and 1 base from J, with 9 bases in between. In DNA, the CDR3 is TGTGCCTGGAGTGTGGGCAGAATGAACACCGGGGAGCTGTTTTTT. It yields the protein CAWSVGRMNTGELFF.

Worth noting for this clone: Other DNA sequences within the sample encode an identical CDR3. This sequence joins TRBV6-5 and TRBJ2-2; D uncertain. The CDR3 consists of 13 residues. Trimming shortened V by 0 bases and J by 5 bases, and 4 bases separated the two germline ends. The germline gives CDR1 MNHEY, CDR2 SVGAGI. Here the CDR3 reads CASSYSPTGELFF. DNA of the CDR3: TGTGCCAGCAGTTACTCTCCAACCGGGGAGCTGTTTTTT.

The chain has TRBV5-1 and TRBJ1-2, with D maybe TRBD1 (6 bases). Trimming took off 4 bases at V and 2 bases at J, with 15 bases between the two ends. Germline CDR1 reads SGHRS; CDR2 reads YFSETQ. The CDR3 totals 15 residues. The CDR3 nucleotides are TGCGCCAGCAGCCCGCAAACAGGGAAGAACTATGGCTACACCTTC. This encodes CASSPQTGKNYGYTF.

The rearrangement joins TRBV2 to TRBJ1-3; D might be TRBD1 (5 bases). Trimming stripped 10 bases from V and 2 bases from J, with 12 bases between. Germline assignment: CDR1 SNHLY and CDR2 FYNNEI. The CDR3 is 13 residues long. This CDR3 reads CATTGGTGNTIYF. The CDR3 nucleotides are TGTGCCACGACCGGGGGTACTGGAAACACCATATATTTT.

This clone appeared a single time. This rearrangement joins TRBV7-3 to TRBJ2-5; 7 bases fit TRBD1. The CDR3 runs to 14 residues. J gave up 7 bases and V 2 bases, and 7 bases lay outside the gene matches. The germline V gene encodes CDR1 SGHTA and CDR2 FQGTGA. The CDR3 coding sequence is TGTGCCAGCAGCTTAGATATAGGGGGCGGGACCCAGTACTTC. It yields the protein CASSLDIGGGTQYF.

This chain connects TRBV7-9 to TRBJ2-5, with D unclear. With 8 bases removed from V and 5 bases from J, the gap between germline ends came to 9 bases. Germline V gives CDR1 SEHNR, CDR2 FQNEAQ (reference sequence). The CDR3 is 11 amino acids. CDR3 amino acids: CASGARETQYF. The CDR3 DNA follows: TGTGCCAGCGGTGCTCGGGAGACCCAGTACTTC.